The T cell receptor beta chain under discussion was sequenced for a study of blood T cell repertoires in COVID-19. This clone was picked up a small number of times. This CDR3 has 19 residues. Germline V gene lookup returns CDR1 LNHDA and CDR2 SQIVND (reference sequence). V was clipped by 6 bases and J by 0 bases, with 24 bases between them. Produced via immunoSEQ multiplex PCR; TCRdb's table is partial and in-frame only. The sample yields fewer than 250,000 clones, almost 85% seen once. What was sequenced was peripheral blood. The J gene is TRBJ1-5, the V gene TRBV19, with unresolved D. This TCR was sampled from a woman between 40 and 50 years old with acute or convalescent COVID-19. CDR3 in DNA: TGTGCCAGTAGCGGAACCCGGGCCTCGGGGTCCTATAGCAATCAGCCCCAGCATTTT. Amino acid sequence: CASSGTRASGSYSNQPQHF.